Listed here is a single TCR beta chain. Sequencing relied on a cDNA template that was reverse transcribed from extracted RNA. Sequencing was performed with immunoSEQ multiplex PCR; in TCRdb, only in-frame clones are kept and a portion is missing. The sample has some 240,000 clones; around 62% are singletons. Germline CDR1 and CDR2: SEHNR and FQNEAQ (reference sequence). This CDR3 is built from 14 residues. J was trimmed by 5 bases and V by 1 base; bases with no gene match: 0. This entry belongs to a study of CD8+ T cells in alopecia areata. Study overall: Treated patients received oral tofacitinib, 5 to 10 mg twice daily. Tofacitinib administration persisted for 6 to 18 months, succeeded by 6 months off drug.

Sorting of PBMCs yielded the CD4+ and CD8+ T cells. The sequence derives from a human donor with alopecia areata. The sequencing used CD4+ T cells sorted from blood, collected at week 0. V usage is TRBV7-9 and J usage is TRBJ2-1, with TRBD1 matching over 9 bases. The DNA for the CDR3 is TGTGCCAGCAGCTTAGGGGACAGGGACAATGAGCAGTTCTTC. This sequence encodes CASSLGDRDNEQFF.